The 32 T cell receptor beta chains below all came from one sample that was sequenced in a study of shared clonotypes between healthy human individuals. This table comes from immunoSEQ multiplex PCR, and its TCRdb copy is limited to in-frame clones, with some not included. This table holds tens of thousands of clones, about 61% found once. The sequenced sample was memory CD8+ T cells sorted from blood. Subset noted: CD45RO+ cells pooled with CCR7-negative TemRA cells. The receptors come from a young man in good health.

The chain uses TRBV5-5 and TRBJ2-7, with 10 bases fitting TRBD2. This CDR3 comprises 17 residues. Germline V gives CDR1 SGHKS, CDR2 YYEKEE (reference sequence). J was trimmed by 6 bases and V by 1 base; bases with no gene match: 13. The CDR3 sequence: CASSLFWLASGSGEQYF. For the CDR3, the DNA is TGTGCCAGCAGCTTGTTCTGGCTGGCTAGCGGGAGCGGCGAGCAGTACTTC. The entire variable domain, with the rest obtained from reference TRBV5-5 and TRBJ2-7, is as follows: DAGVTQSPTHLIKTRGQQVTLRCSPISGHKSVSWYQQVLGQGPQFIFQYYEKEERGRGNFPDRFSARQFPNYSSELNVNALLLGDSALYLCASSLFWLASGSGEQYFGPGTRLTVT.

The genes are TRBV7-9 and TRBJ2-7; the D is unclear. The CDR3 extends over 14 amino acids. Germline values: CDR1 SEHNR, CDR2 FQNEAQ (reference sequence). V lost 5 bases to trimming and J lost 3 bases, with 14 bases between them. The CDR3 DNA reads TGTGCCAGCAGCCCGGATTGGACGGGCTACGAGCAGTACTTC. Translation: CASSPDWTGYEQYF.

The CDR3 region has the DNA TGTGCCAGCTCACGGCCTCAAGAGACCCAGTACTTC. Translated: CASSRPQETQYF. V usage is TRBV7-2 and J usage is TRBJ2-5; D not certain. Germline V lookup: CDR1 SGHTA, CDR2 FQGNSA. This CDR3 region has 12 residues. Trimming took off 8 bases at V and 2 bases at J, with 9 bases between the two ends.

The chain joins TRBV25-1 to TRBJ2-7; D may be TRBD2 (5 bases). The V end lost 4 bases, the J end lost 2 bases, and 12 bases lay between the germline ends. There are 14 residues in the CDR3. Germline-derived CDR1 and CDR2 are MGHDK and SYGVNS. Here the CDR3 DNA reads TGTGCCAGCAGTGGGGCGGGTACCCCCTACGAGCAGTACTTC. Its protein is CASSGAGTPYEQYF.

The chain is built from TRBV2 and TRBJ2-1; TRBD2 matches at 8 bases. Germline V lookup: CDR1 SNHLY, CDR2 FYNNEI. CDR3 size: 13 residues. V dropped 8 bases and J dropped 6; count of bases not matched to a gene: 6. CDR3 nucleotides: TGTGCCAGCCGGGAGGGTTGGGGCAATGAGCAGTTCTTC. As protein: CASREGWGNEQFF.

This sequence joins TRBV7-9 and TRBJ2-1, with D unclear. Germline assignment: CDR1 SEHNR and CDR2 FQNEAQ (reference sequence). V was trimmed by 4 bases and J by 5 bases, leaving 6 bases between them. CDR3 length equals 12 residues. In nucleotides, the CDR3 is TGTGCCAGCAGCTCGTGGGACAATGAGCAGTTCTTC. This translates into CASSSWDNEQFF.

The J gene is TRBJ1-2, the V gene TRBV10-3, with TRBD1 matching over 7 bases. J was trimmed by 6 bases and V by 3 bases; bases with no gene match: 10. Germline assignment: CDR1 ENHRY and CDR2 SYGVKD. The CDR3 runs to 15 residues. The CDR3 is CAISDSGQGEDGYTF. DNA of the CDR3: TGTGCCATCAGTGATAGCGGGCAGGGGGAAGATGGCTACACCTTC.

This clone was found once. This rearrangement joins TRBV2 to TRBJ2-3, with D possibly called TRBD1 or TRBD2 (6 bases each). CDR3 length: 13 residues. The V end lost 7 bases, the J end lost 0 bases, and 8 bases lay between the germline ends. Per germline, CDR1 SNHLY and CDR2 FYNNEI. In nucleotides, the CDR3 is TGTGCCAGCACCGGGGGCAGCACAGATACGCAGTATTTT. This gives the protein CASTGGSTDTQYF.

The V and J genes are TRBV27 and TRBJ1-2, with D perhaps matching TRBD1 (6 bases). There are 15 residues in the CDR3. The germline gives CDR1 MNHEY, CDR2 SMNVEV (reference sequence). Trimming took off 5 bases at V and 0 bases at J, with 13 bases between the two ends. CDR3 bases: TGTGCCAGCAGTACCATGACAGGACCTAACTATGGCTACACCTTC. It yields the protein CASSTMTGPNYGYTF.

CDR3 amino acids: CAWSPAHNEQFF. CDR3 bases: TGTGCCTGGAGCCCTGCCCACAATGAGCAGTTCTTC. The chain joins TRBV30 to TRBJ2-1; no definite D call. There are 12 residues in the CDR3. Germline V gene sequence: CDR1 GTSNPN, CDR2 SVGIG (reference sequence). Deletions cut 3 bases from V and 5 bases from J, with 8 bases between.

This chain joins TRBV7-1 and TRBJ2-7; the match to TRBD2 covers 12 bases. TRBV7-1 is recorded as an ORF, its role being uncertain. J lost 1 base, V lost 5 bases, and 6 bases had no gene match. This CDR3 is built from 16 residues. The CDR3 spells CASSLTGLAGSYEQYF. Here the CDR3 DNA reads TGTGCCAGCAGCCTTACGGGACTAGCGGGTTCCTACGAGCAGTACTTC.

The chain carries TRBV6-1 and TRBJ2-7; a possible D gene is TRBD2 (5 bases). The CDR3 extends over 16 amino acids. Trimming cost V 1 base and J 1 base, with 14 bases left between them. The germline gives CDR1 MNHNS, CDR2 SASEGT. The CDR3 sequence: CASSEDPRSGSYEQYF. DNA of the CDR3: TGTGCCAGCAGTGAAGATCCCCGCAGCGGTTCCTACGAGCAGTACTTC.

The rearrangement links TRBV4-1 to TRBJ2-2, with 8 bases fitting TRBD1. The CDR3 is 16 residues long. The V segment lost 4 bases and the J segment 0 bases; nucleotides outside the gene matches: 4. Per the germline V gene, CDR1 is MGHRA and CDR2 is YSYEKL. CDR3 bases: TGCGCCAGCAGCCTCCCGACAGGGGCGAACACCGGGGAGCTGTTTTTT. This encodes CASSLPTGANTGELFF.

The sample holds one count of this clone. The chain is built from TRBV6-4 and TRBJ2-1, with D maybe TRBD2 (6 bases). The germline gives CDR1 MRHNA, CDR2 SNTAGT. Between the trimmed V and J ends, which lost 0 bases and 7 bases, there was a span of 13 bases. The CDR3 has 15 amino acids. The CDR3 is CASSDSAGRANEQFF. CDR3 sequence (DNA): TGTGCCAGCAGTGACTCGGCGGGGCGGGCGAATGAGCAGTTCTTC.

The chain joins TRBV18 to TRBJ1-2, with D tentatively TRBD1 (5 bases). Germline V CDR1 and CDR2: KGHSH, LQKENI. Trimming removed 4 bases at V and 2 bases at J, with 8 bases between. CDR3 size: 13 residues. Written as DNA, the CDR3 is TGTGCCAGCTCACAGGGGATAAACTATGGCTACACCTTC. It translates to CASSQGINYGYTF.

This clone was seen just once. This rearrangement joins TRBV6-4 to TRBJ1-1, with D unresolved. V lost 4 bases, J lost 0 bases, and 6 bases lay in between. The CDR3 consists of 13 residues. Germline V gives CDR1 MRHNA, CDR2 SNTAGT. Here the CDR3 reads CASSVDMNTEAFF. In nucleotides, the CDR3 is TGTGCCAGCAGTGTTGACATGAACACTGAAGCTTTCTTT.

This chain joins TRBV2 and TRBJ1-5; weak D call: TRBD1 (5 bases). The germline V and J ends were trimmed by 7 bases and 2 bases, with 9 bases remaining between them. The V gene's germline CDR1 is SNHLY and CDR2 FYNNEI. This CDR3 is built from 13 residues. CDR3: CASTGIGNQPQHF. DNA of the CDR3: TGTGCCAGCACAGGGATCGGCAATCAGCCCCAGCATTTT.

The gene calls are TRBV6-1 and TRBJ1-5; D is ambiguous. The CDR3 length is 15 residues. CDR1 is MNHNS and CDR2 is SASEGT in the germline V gene. V was trimmed by 3 bases and J by 2 bases, leaving 11 bases between them. For the CDR3, the DNA is TGTGCCAGCAGTGATTTAGAGGGAGGCAATCAGCCCCAGCATTTT. Translated, it gives CASSDLEGGNQPQHF.

This chain uses TRBV19 with TRBJ1-1; D remains unclear. V lost 4 bases, J lost 7 bases, and 16 bases lay in between. CDR3 length equals 14 residues. Germline lookup yields CDR1 LNHDA and CDR2 SQIVND (reference sequence). CDR3 loop: CASSTPWQKGEAFF. CDR3 nucleotides: TGTGCCAGTAGTACTCCTTGGCAGAAGGGTGAAGCTTTCTTT.

Relative to its sample, this clone is medium-sized. V is TRBV28 and J is TRBJ2-2, with unresolved D. The CDR3 length is 15 residues. Trimming stripped 6 bases from V and 1 base from J, with 12 bases between. Germline V gene lookup returns CDR1 MDHEN and CDR2 SYDVKM. Here the CDR3 DNA reads TGTGCCAGCAGCCCCGTAACGGAGAACACCGGGGAGCTGTTTTTT. As protein: CASSPVTENTGELFF.

This clone was seen ten or more times. The V call is TRBV6-6, the J call TRBJ2-6, with 7 bases matching TRBD2. The CDR3 totals 15 residues. Germline V lookup: CDR1 MNHNY, CDR2 SVGAGI (reference sequence). V gave up 4 bases and J gave up 0 bases; unmatched junction bases: 0. This chain's CDR3 is CASSWTSSGANVLTF. As DNA, the CDR3 is TGTGCCAGCAGTTGGACTAGCTCTGGGGCCAACGTCCTGACTTTC.

V is TRBV12-1 and J is TRBJ2-2; the table names TRBD2, a call not compared with the DNA. TRBV12-1 is a recognized pseudogene. CDR3 length equals 17 residues. This chain's CDR3 is CASSFPHGGRAIGELFF. CDR3 nucleotides: TGTGCCAGCAGCTTTCCCCACGGCGGGAGAGCGATCGGGGAGCTGTTTTTT.

The V call is TRBV6-4, the J call TRBJ2-2, with D hard to call. Deletions cut 5 bases from V and 5 bases from J, with 6 bases between. Looked up from germline, CDR1 is MRHNA and CDR2 is SNTAGT. CDR3 length: 12 residues. CDR3 sequence reads: CASSSGTGELFF. CDR3 DNA: TGTGCCAGCAGTTCAGGAACCGGGGAGCTGTTTTTT.

The J gene is TRBJ2-3, the V gene TRBV29-1, with 7 bases that match TRBD2. The CDR3 consists of 15 residues. Looked up from germline, CDR1 is SQVTM and CDR2 is ANQGSEA. Trimming at V came to 0 bases and at J to 2 bases, leaving 5 bases not matched to a gene. The CDR3 protein is CSVEERAGLTDTQYF. CDR3 nucleotide sequence: TGCAGCGTTGAAGAGAGAGCGGGACTCACAGATACGCAGTATTTT.

V is TRBV7-9 and J is TRBJ2-4; weak D call: TRBD1 (6 bases). Trimming removed 5 bases from V and 8 bases from J, with 16 bases in between. The CDR3 consists of 14 residues. Germline V lookup: CDR1 SEHNR, CDR2 FQNEAQ (reference sequence). CDR3 amino acids: CASSVTGLWDIQYF. CDR3 sequence (DNA): TGTGCCAGCAGCGTTACAGGGTTATGGGACATTCAGTACTTC.

The rearrangement links TRBV5-6 to TRBJ2-1, with TRBD2 matching 7 bases. V was clipped by 4 bases and J by 3 bases; unmatched bases: 19. Germline CDR1 is SGHDT and CDR2 is YYEEEE. There are 19 residues in the CDR3. CDR3 amino acids: CASSPGLVQAKVNYNEQFF. DNA for the CDR3: TGTGCCAGCAGCCCCGGACTAGTCCAGGCCAAGGTGAACTACAATGAGCAGTTCTTC. Looking up the rest from reference TRBV5-6 and TRBJ2-1 gives the full variable domain: DAGVTQSPTHLIKTRGQQVTLRCSPKSGHDTVSWYQQALGQGPQFIFQYYEEEERQRGNFPDRFSGHQFPNYSSELNVNALLLGDSALYLCASSPGLVQAKVNYNEQFFGPGTRLTVL.

This clone was seen repeatedly, ten times or more. This sequence joins TRBV6-5 and TRBJ2-5, with 9 nucleotides matching TRBD1. The CDR3 is made up of 15 amino acids. The germline gives CDR1 MNHEY, CDR2 SVGAGI. With 6 bases clipped from V and 5 bases from J, the junction kept 10 bases outside the gene matches. The chain's CDR3 is CASRPGTGRGETQYF. The CDR3 DNA sequence: TGTGCCAGCAGACCCGGGACAGGGAGAGGGGAGACCCAGTACTTC.

V gene TRBV6-5 combines with J gene TRBJ2-7; 8 bases fit TRBD2. Germline V gene data show CDR1 as MNHEY and CDR2 as SVGAGI. This CDR3 has 15 residues. Losses at the gene ends were 2 bases for V and 3 bases for J; bases not matched to a gene: 6. The CDR3 protein is CASSYVVSGGYEQYF. The CDR3 coding sequence is TGTGCCAGCAGTTACGTTGTAAGCGGGGGCTACGAGCAGTACTTC.

The rearrangement uses TRBV7-8 and TRBJ2-1; 7 nucleotides line up with TRBD1. This CDR3 contains 15 residues. Germline assignment: CDR1 SGHVS and CDR2 FQNEAQ. V lost 7 bases to trimming and J lost 0 bases; unmatched junction nucleotides: 6. The CDR3 sequence: CASTLDRVSYNEQFF. For the CDR3, the DNA is TGTGCCAGCACCCTAGACAGGGTCTCCTACAATGAGCAGTTCTTC.

Concerning this clone: Other DNA sequences in the same sample also yield this CDR3. The chain employs TRBV5-1 and TRBJ2-5; 7 nucleotides line up with TRBD2. CDR3 length: 13 residues. Germline CDR1 SGHRS, CDR2 YFSETQ. V was clipped by 0 bases and J by 5 bases; unmatched bases: 1. The CDR3 loop reads CASSLAGGETQYF. In nucleotides, the CDR3 is TGCGCCAGCAGCTTGGCCGGGGGGGAGACCCAGTACTTC.

Ten or more counts support this clone. CDR3 sequence (DNA): TGTGCCAGCAGTGACGGGACAGGGGGCACAGATACGCAGTATTTT. Its protein product is CASSDGTGGTDTQYF. The rearrangement uses TRBV6-4 and TRBJ2-3; 10 bases are a match to TRBD1. Germline values: CDR1 MRHNA, CDR2 SNTAGT. This CDR3 region has 15 residues. Trimming removed 2 bases from V and 1 base from J; junction bases left unmatched: 0.

This clone was observed a handful of times. J is TRBJ2-1 and V is TRBV11-2; 7 bases align to TRBD2. Losses at the gene ends were 5 bases for V and 4 bases for J; bases not matched to a gene: 8. Per the germline V gene, CDR1 is SGHAT and CDR2 is FQNNGV. The CDR3 loop spans 15 amino acids. In nucleotides, the CDR3 is TGTGCCAGCAGCCCGATGACTAGCCTTTACAATGAGCAGTTCTTC. This gives the protein CASSPMTSLYNEQFF.